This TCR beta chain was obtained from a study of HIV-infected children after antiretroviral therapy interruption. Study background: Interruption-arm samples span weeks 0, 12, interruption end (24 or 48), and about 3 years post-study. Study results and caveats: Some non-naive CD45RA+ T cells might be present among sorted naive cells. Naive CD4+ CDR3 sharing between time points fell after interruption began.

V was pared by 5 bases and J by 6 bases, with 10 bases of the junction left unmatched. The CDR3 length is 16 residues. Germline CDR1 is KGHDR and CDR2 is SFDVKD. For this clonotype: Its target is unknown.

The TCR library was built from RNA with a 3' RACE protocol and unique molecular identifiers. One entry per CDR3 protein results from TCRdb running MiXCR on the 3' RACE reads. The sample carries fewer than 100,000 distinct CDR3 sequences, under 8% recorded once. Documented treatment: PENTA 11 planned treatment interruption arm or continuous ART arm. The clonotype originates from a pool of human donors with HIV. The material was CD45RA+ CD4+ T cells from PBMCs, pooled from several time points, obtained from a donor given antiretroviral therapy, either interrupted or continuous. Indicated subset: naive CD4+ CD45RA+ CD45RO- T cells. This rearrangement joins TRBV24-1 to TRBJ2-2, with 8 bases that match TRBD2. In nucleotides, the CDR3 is TGTGCCACCAGTGCCGCTCGTCCGGGGGGGCCCGGGGAGCTGTTTTTT. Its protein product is CATSAARPGGPGELFF.